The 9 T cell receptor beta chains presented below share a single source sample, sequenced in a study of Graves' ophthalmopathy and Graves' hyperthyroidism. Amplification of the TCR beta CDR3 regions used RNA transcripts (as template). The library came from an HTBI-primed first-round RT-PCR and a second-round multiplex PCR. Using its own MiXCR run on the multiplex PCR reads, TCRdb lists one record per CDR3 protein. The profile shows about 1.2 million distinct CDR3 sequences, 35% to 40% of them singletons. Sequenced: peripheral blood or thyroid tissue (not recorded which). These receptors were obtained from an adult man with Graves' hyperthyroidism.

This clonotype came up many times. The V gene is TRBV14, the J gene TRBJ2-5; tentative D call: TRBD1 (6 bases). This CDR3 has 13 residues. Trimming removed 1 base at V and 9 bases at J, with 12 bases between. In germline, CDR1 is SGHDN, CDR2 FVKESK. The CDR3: CASSQGFGTPQYF. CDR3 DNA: TGTGCCAGCAGCCAAGGATTTGGGACACCCCAGTACTTC.

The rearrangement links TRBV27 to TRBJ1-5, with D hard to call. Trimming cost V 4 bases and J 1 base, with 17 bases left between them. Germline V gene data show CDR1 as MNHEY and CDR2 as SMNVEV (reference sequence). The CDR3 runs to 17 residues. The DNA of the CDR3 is TGTGCCAGCAGTTCCGAGAATAGCCCCTTCAGCAATCAGCCCCAGCATTTT. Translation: CASSSENSPFSNQPQHF.

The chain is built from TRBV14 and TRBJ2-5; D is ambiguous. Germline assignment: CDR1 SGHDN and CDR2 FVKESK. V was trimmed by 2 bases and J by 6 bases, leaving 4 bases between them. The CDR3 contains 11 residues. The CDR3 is CASSQFQTQYF. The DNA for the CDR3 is TGTGCCAGCAGCCAATTTCAGACCCAGTACTTC. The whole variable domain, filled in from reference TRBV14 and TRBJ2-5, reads EAGVTQFPSHSVIEKGQTVTLRCDPISGHDNLYWYRRVMGKEIKFLLHFVKESKQDESGMPNNRFLAERTGGTYSTLKVQPAELEDSGVYFCASSQFQTQYFGPGTRLLVL.

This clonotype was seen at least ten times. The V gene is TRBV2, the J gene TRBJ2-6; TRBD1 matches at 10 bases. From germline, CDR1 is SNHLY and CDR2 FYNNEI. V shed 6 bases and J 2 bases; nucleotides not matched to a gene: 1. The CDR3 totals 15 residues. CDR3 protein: CASRDRGAGANVLTF. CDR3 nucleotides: TGTGCCAGCAGGGACAGGGGGGCTGGGGCCAACGTCCTGACTTTC.

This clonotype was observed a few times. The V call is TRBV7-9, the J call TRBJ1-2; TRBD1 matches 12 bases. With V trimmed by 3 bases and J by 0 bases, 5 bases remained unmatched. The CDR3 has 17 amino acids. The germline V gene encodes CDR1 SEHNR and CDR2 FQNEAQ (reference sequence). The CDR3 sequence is CASSFMGQGAPNYGYTF. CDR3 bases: TGTGCCAGCAGCTTTATGGGACAGGGGGCCCCTAACTATGGCTACACCTTC. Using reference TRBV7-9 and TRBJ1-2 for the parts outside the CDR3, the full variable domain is DTGVSQNPRHKITKRGQNVTFRCDPISEHNRLYWYRQTLGQGPEFLTYFQNEAQLEKSRLLSDRFSAERPKGSFSTLEIQRTEQGDSAMYLCASSFMGQGAPNYGYTFGSGTRLTVV.

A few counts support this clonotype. This chain's CDR3 is CASSFLSTGDYEQYF. The CDR3 DNA follows: TGTGCCAGCAGCTTCCTTTCGACAGGGGACTACGAGCAGTACTTC. The chain carries TRBV7-6 and TRBJ2-7; 8 bases fit TRBD1. This CDR3 has 15 amino acids. Germline loops: CDR1 SGHVS, CDR2 FNYEAQ. Trimming cost V 3 bases and J 3 bases; bases outside gene matches: 7.

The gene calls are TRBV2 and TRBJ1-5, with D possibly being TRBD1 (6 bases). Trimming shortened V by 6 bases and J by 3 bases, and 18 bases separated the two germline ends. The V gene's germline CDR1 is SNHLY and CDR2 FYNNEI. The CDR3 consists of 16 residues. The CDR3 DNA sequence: TGTGCCAGCAGCCGCGAACAGGGACGGCACAATCAGCCCCAGCATTTT. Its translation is CASSREQGRHNQPQHF.

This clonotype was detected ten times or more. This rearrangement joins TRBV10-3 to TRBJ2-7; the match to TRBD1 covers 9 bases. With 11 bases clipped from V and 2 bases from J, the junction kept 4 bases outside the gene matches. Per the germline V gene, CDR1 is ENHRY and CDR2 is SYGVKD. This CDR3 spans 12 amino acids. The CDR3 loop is CAVGQGPYEQYF. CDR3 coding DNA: TGTGCCGTGGGACAGGGACCCTACGAGCAGTACTTC.

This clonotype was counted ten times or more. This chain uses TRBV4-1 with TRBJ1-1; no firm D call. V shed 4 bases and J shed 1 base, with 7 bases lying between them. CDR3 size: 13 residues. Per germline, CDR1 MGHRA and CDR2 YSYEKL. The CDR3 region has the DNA TGCGCCAGCAGCCGCAATGCGAACACTGAAGCTTTCTTT. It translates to CASSRNANTEAFF.